This T cell receptor (beta chain) appears in the sequencing data of a study of CD8 T cells in Susac syndrome. After extraction with the RNeasy kit, roughly 0.45 to 1 ug of the RNA was reverse transcribed using random hexamers. TCRdb fed the immunoSEQ multiplex PCR reads into MiXCR, producing one record per CDR3 protein. The sample has approximately 120,000 distinct CDR3 sequences; approximately 90% are singletons. Germline CDR1 is PRHDT and CDR2 is FYEKMQ (reference sequence). The ends were cut back, 5 bases at V and 3 bases at J, with 13 bases in the middle. The CDR3 length is 15 residues. From blood CD8+ and CD4+ T cells, TCR beta sequences were generated.

The receptor comes from a human donor with multiple sclerosis. The J gene is TRBJ2-2, the V gene TRBV13, with a tentative D call TRBD2 (6 bases). Sequences were obtained from CD8+ T cells from PBMCs. CDR3 residues: CASSQKDYHTGELFF. The CDR3 DNA is TGTGCCAGCAGCCAGAAGGACTACCACACCGGGGAGCTGTTTTTT.